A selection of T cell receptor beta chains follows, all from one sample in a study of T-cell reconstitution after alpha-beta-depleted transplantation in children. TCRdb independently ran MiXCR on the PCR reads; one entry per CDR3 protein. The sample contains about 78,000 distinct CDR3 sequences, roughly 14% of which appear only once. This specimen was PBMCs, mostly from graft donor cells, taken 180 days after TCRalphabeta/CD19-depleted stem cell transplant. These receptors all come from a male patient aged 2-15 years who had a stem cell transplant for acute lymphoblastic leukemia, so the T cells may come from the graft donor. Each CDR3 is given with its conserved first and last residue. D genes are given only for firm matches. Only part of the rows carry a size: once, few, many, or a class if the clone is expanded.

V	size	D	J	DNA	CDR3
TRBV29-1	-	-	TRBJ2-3	TGCAGCGTTGGAGAAGGCACAGATACGCAGTATTTT	CSVGEGTDTQYF
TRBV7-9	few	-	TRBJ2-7	TGTGCCAGCAGCTTTCAGGGTTCCGCCCACGAGCAGTACTTC	CASSFQGSAHEQYF
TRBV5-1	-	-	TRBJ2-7	TGCGCCAGCAGCTTAAATGTAGGTCGCCGGGAGAGCGAGCAGTACTTC	CASSLNVGRRESEQYF
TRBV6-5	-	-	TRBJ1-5	TGTGCCAGCAGTTACTCGGCCGGAGCGAATCAGCCCCAGCATTTT	CASSYSAGANQPQHF
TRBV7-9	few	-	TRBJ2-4	TGTGCCAGCAGCTTACATAGGGGACTAGCCAAAAACATTCAGTACTTC	CASSLHRGLAKNIQYF
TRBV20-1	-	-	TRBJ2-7	TGCAGTGCCCCGAACACAAAACCCTACGAGCAGTACTTC	CSAPNTKPYEQYF
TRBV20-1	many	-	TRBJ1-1	TGCCAAGTTACCTCGAGGGGCGCTGAAGCTTTCTTT	CQVTSRGAEAFF
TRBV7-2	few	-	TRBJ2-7	TGTGCCAGCAGCTTATCTGGGAGATGGGGCGAGCAGTACTTC	CASSLSGRWGEQYF
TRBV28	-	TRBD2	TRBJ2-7	TGTGCCAGCGGGAGGGGAGGCTCCTACGAGCAGTACTTC	CASGRGGSYEQYF
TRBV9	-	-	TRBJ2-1	TGTGCCAGCAGCGTAGCTATGGTAGCCCGGGCTTATGAGCAGTTCTTC	CASSVAMVARAYEQFF
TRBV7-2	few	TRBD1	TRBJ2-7	TGTGCCAGCAGCCTGGACAGGAACTACGAGCAGTACTTC	CASSLDRNYEQYF
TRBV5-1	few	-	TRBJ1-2	TGCGCCAGCAGCACCGACAGCTATGGCTACACCTTC	CASSTDSYGYTF
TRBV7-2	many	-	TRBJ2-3	TGTGCCAGCAGCTTAGGGAAGGGGAATACGCAGTATTTT	CASSLGKGNTQYF
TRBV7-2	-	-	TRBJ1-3	TGTGCCAGCAGCGCATTGACAGTCAACTCTGGAAACACCATATATTTT	CASSALTVNSGNTIYF
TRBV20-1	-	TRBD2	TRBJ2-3	TGCAGTGCTAACCTAGCGGGGGCGGAGGAGTATTTT	CSANLAGAEEYF
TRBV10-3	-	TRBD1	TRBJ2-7	TGTGCCATCAAGTCCGGGACAGGGTCCTACGAGCAGTACTTC	CAIKSGTGSYEQYF
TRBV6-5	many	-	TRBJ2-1	TGTGCCAGCAGTTACTCGATGGACAATGAGCAGTTCTTC	CASSYSMDNEQFF
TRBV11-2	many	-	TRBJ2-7	TGTGCCAGCAGCTCCTATTACGAGCAGTACTTC	CASSSYYEQYF
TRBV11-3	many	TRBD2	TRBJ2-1	TGTGCCAGCAGCGCAAGCGGGAGCTACTACAATGAGCAGTTCTTC	CASSASGSYYNEQFF
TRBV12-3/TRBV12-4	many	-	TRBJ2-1	TGTGCCAGCAGTTTCCTCCGGGACAATGAGCAGTTCTTC	CASSFLRDNEQFF
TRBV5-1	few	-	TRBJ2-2	TGCGCCAGCAGCTTGGGCGGTGGCACCGGGGAGCTGTTTTTT	CASSLGGGTGELFF
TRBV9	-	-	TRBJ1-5	TGTGCCAGCAGCGTAGACGGGTATAGCAATCAGCCCCAGCATTTT	CASSVDGYSNQPQHF